Sequencing of this T cell receptor beta chain was carried out in a study of T cell responses to AZD1222 COVID-19 vaccine (dated by TCRdb to the early 2020s). As for the study more broadly: AZD1222 recipients with second doses at about 4 weeks or about 12 weeks were pooled, because spike-specific TCR depth and breadth did not differ between schedules. A total of 233 trial participants underwent TCR sequencing, of whom around 200 received two doses of AZD1222 and some 25 received two doses of the MenACWY control vaccine. Trial participants were enrolled into age subgroups of 18-55, 56-69 and 70-plus years, which contained 148, 28 and 57 TCR-sequenced participants, respectively.

The paper's findings and limits, for the study overall: Epitopes outside the regions mutated in the B.1.351 and B.1.1.7 variants were reportedly recognized by nearly half of the unique spike-specific TCRs. Because no samples from the day 14 peak response were available, repertoires could be characterized only after the peak T cell response. Participants were mostly white British and included more females than males, and it was suggested by the authors that clonal diversity may have been underestimated. Conclusions about previously exposed vaccinees were limited because only six AZD1222 recipients were SARS-CoV-2 seropositive at baseline. A significant rise in spike-specific TCR breadth and depth was observed after two AZD1222 doses relative to day 0 and relative to MenACWY recipients. Vaccine-associated CD4 TCRs spanned the whole spike protein, with dominant responses in regions 160-218 and 743-854. The 56-69-year group was small, and its depth increase did not reach significance, likely because of low power.

Relative to germline, V is 1 base shorter and J is 7 bases shorter, with 8 bases between their ends. The CDR3 runs 13 amino acids, cysteine and phenylalanine included. The only DNA kept is the CDR3, 39 bases in frame from the first base. CDR1 and CDR2 are drawn from the germline V gene: MNHNS, SASEGT. In its sample, this clone was seen many times. Its antigen is unknown. No base-level quality is on record; no much larger clone is a single base apart. The meaning of the sample's time point label: baseline before first vaccination. Samples from vaccinated people were obtained from the UK trials COV001 and COV002, which included a single-blind randomized controlled phase 2/3 trial of AZD1222 (ChAdOx1 nCoV-19) in healthy adults. For TCRbeta chain sequencing, PBMC samples from trial participants were taken at day 0 and at day 28 after the second dose. The CDR3 regions of human TCRbeta chains were analyzed by immunosequencing. The paper's processing steps were these. Repertoire TCRs were matched against a reference library of SARS-CoV-2-specific TCRs generated with the MIRA antigen-specificity platform. Breadth was defined as the fraction of unique TCRs that were SARS-CoV-2-associated. Depth was defined as the fraction of total T cells that were SARS-CoV-2-associated. Each spike-specific TCR was assigned to its reactive spike region and to a CD4 or CD8 class using the MIRA data. Log10-transformed breadth and depth values were compared by one-way ANOVA with Sidak's multiple comparisons tests. The clones in this table, taken by TCRdb from immuneACCESS, are in-frame only. Not every clone is retained; where verified, under half of the shortfall comes from an unresolved V gene, and the cause of the rest is unknown. V and J calls and clone size are those listed in that table; D and trimming were worked out from the DNA. The sample table records 85,000 to 130,000 clones; about 93% of these occur just once. Around 5% of the sample goes to the ten largest clones.

This receptor was identified in an adult in good health. The sequence links TRBV6-1 to TRBJ1-5, with the D gene not confidently named. The specimen was peripheral blood, collected on day 0 of AZD1222 vaccination. The bases are TGTGCCAGCAGTGAAGTGGGTTACCAGCCCCAGCATTTT. This yields the protein CASSEVGYQPQHF.